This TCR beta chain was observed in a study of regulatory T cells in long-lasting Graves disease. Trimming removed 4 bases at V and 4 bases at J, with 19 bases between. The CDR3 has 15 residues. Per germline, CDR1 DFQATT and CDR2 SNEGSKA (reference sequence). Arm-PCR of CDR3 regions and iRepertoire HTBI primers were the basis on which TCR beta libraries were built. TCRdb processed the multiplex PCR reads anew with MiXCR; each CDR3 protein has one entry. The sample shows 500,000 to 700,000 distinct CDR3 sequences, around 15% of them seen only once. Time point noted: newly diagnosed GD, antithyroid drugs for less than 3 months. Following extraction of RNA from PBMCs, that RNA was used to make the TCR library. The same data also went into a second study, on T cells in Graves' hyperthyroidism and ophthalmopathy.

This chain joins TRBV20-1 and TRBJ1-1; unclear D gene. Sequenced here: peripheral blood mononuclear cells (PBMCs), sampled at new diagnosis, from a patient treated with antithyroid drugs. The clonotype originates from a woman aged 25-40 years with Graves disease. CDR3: CSAKSLVTMSTEAFF. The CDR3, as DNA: TGCAGTGCTAAATCTCTTGTGACGATGAGCACTGAAGCTTTCTTT.